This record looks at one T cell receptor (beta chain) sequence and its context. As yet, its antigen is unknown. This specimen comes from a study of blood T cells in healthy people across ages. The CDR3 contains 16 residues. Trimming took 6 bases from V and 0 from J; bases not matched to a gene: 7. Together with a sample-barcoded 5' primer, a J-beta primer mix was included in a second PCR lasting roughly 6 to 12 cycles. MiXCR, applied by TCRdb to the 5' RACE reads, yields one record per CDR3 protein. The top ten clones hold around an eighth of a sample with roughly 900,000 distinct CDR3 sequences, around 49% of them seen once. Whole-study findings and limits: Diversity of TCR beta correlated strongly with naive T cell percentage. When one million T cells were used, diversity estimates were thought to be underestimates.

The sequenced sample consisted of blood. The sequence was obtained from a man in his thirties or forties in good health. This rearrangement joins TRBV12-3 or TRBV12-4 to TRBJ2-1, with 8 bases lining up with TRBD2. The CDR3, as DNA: TGTGCCAGCAGCCTACCCGCGGGAGGCTCCTACAATGAGCAGTTCTTC. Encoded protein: CASSLPAGGSYNEQFF.